The clone carrying this T cell receptor beta chain was detected a few times. Its specificity is not known. Trimming took off 2 bases at V and 0 bases at J, with 13 bases between the two ends. Germline CDR1 MNHNS, CDR2 SASEGT. This CDR3 has 16 amino acids. TCRdb ran MiXCR on the 5' RACE reads and lists one entry per CDR3 protein. The sample shows roughly 370,000 distinct CDR3 sequences, 20% to 25% of them seen only once. The entry originates in a study of CD8 T cells in ankylosing spondylitis. General study results and limits: A TCR beta motif of eight highly homologous variants appeared characteristic of ankylosing spondylitis blood.

The chain links TRBV6-1 to TRBJ1-2; D is uncertain. The specimen was blood, either unsorted or a sorted T cell fraction (not recorded which). This clonotype originated in a male donor with ankylosing spondylitis. CDR3 sequence (DNA): TGTGCCAGCAGTGAAATGGCGGCCCAAGCTAACTATGGCTACACCTTC. This translates into CASSEMAAQANYGYTF.